The entry below describes one T cell receptor beta chain. The data are from a study of TIL therapy for anti-PD-1-resistant metastatic lung cancer. Study background: Median patient age was nearly 55, ranging roughly 35-75 years. Tumors carried a median roughly 1.5 non-synonymous mutations per megabase.

Trimming shortened V by 2 bases and J by 0 bases, and 13 bases separated the two germline ends. This CDR3 spans 16 amino acids. Germline V CDR1 and CDR2: MNHEY, SVGAGI. Stated time point: pre-treatment sample, taken before nivolumab and TIL therapy. Tumor tissue came from excised metastases, mostly pleural nodules or supraclavicular lymph nodes. The immunoSEQ assay was v3. Some clones are missing from TCRdb's copy, which holds only in-frame ones; the method was immunoSEQ multiplex PCR. Among 95,000 or so clones, 65% were seen once, and the ten largest hold roughly 9.7%. The chain combines TRBV6-5 with TRBJ1-2, with D perhaps matching TRBD1 (6 bases). The input for sequencing was tumor tissue, taken at baseline. This receptor was identified in a person aged 25-85 years with non-small cell lung cancer. This CDR3 is CASSYTGKASNYGYTF. The CDR3 DNA reads TGTGCCAGCAGTTACACAGGGAAGGCCTCTAACTATGGCTACACCTTC.